This record looks at one T cell receptor (beta chain) sequence and its context. According to the study, genomic DNA was the template for TCR beta VDJ and CDR3 profiling. TCRdb fed the reads into MiXCR, producing one record per CDR3 protein. The profile shows tens of thousands of distinct CDR3 sequences, about 63% of them singletons. Sequencing was done on patients that had shown CD8+CD57+ cell expansion by flow cytometry. Each of the patients presented with severe acquired aplastic anemia. This entry belongs to a study of CD8+CD57+ T cells in acquired aplastic anemia. About the study: Sorted cells (CD4+ and CD8+) yielded DNA amounts that averaged 3.2 ug.

J gave up 0 bases and V 4 bases, and 10 bases lay outside the gene matches. The CDR3 contains 18 residues. Per germline, CDR1 ENHRY and CDR2 SYGVKD. The chain recombines TRBV10-3 with TRBJ2-5, with 11 bases fitting TRBD1. This receptor was obtained from a human donor with aplastic anemia. Input material: sorted CD4+, CD8+, or CD8+CD57+ T cells (not recorded which) from PBMCs. The CDR3 region has the DNA TGTGCCATCAGTGCGGGACAGGGGGAAGGAGCTTACCAAGAGACCCAGTACTTC. It translates to CAISAGQGEGAYQETQYF.